These 4 T cell receptor beta chains were sequenced from one sample in a study of human T cells and chemical hapten exposure. Each CDR3 protein is one row after TCRdb ran MiXCR on the RACE reads. In the table there are 110,000 to 150,000 distinct CDR3 sequences, 10% to 15% of which are singletons. Documented time point: patch test 2, 6 weeks after DPC sensitization. Treatment of the sample: therapeutic diphenylcyclopropenone sensitization with weekly scalp DPC. Specimen: whole blood, collected in connection with sensitization to the hapten diphenylcyclopropenone (DPC). The receptors were sampled from a woman in her forties or fifties with alopecia areata. Some clones in this sample may be carry-over from other donors' samples.

The chain carries TRBV11-3 and TRBJ1-1; tentative D call: TRBD1 (6 bases). Trimming removed 3 bases at V and 3 bases at J, with 8 bases between. Germline loops: CDR1 SGHNT, CDR2 YENEEA. The CDR3 is made up of 13 amino acids. The CDR3 sequence is CASSLKGDTEAFF. The CDR3 coding sequence is TGTGCCAGCAGCTTGAAGGGGGACACTGAAGCTTTCTTT.

The rearrangement uses TRBV30 and TRBJ2-3, with a possible D match to TRBD2 (6 bases). Per germline, CDR1 GTSNPN and CDR2 SVGIG (reference sequence). The CDR3 has 14 residues. The germline V and J ends were trimmed by 4 bases and 9 bases, with 20 bases remaining between them. The CDR3 protein is CAWTKEGIRGTQYF. DNA of the CDR3: TGTGCCTGGACCAAGGAGGGAATCCGAGGCACGCAGTATTTT.

This chain joins TRBV20-1 and TRBJ2-2, with 9 bases that match TRBD1. The CDR3 runs to 15 residues. The V segment lost 2 bases and the J segment 4 bases; nucleotides outside the gene matches: 5. CDR1 and CDR2 (germline): DFQATT, SNEGSKA (reference sequence). This CDR3 is CSARTTGGFTGELFF. The CDR3 region has the DNA TGCAGTGCTAGAACCACAGGGGGCTTCACCGGGGAGCTGTTTTTT.

This chain joins TRBV30 and TRBJ2-3; D unresolved. V gave up 3 bases and J gave up 1 base, with 8 bases separating them. Germline V gene sequence: CDR1 GTSNPN, CDR2 SVGIG (reference sequence). CDR3 size: 13 residues. The CDR3 nucleotides read TGTGCCTGGAGGGGCGCTGGCACAGATACGCAGTATTTT. It yields the protein CAWRGAGTDTQYF.